This TCR beta chain was observed in a study of STAT5B mutations in CD4+ large granular lymphocyte leukemia. Study overall: Among healthy controls, a particular HLA allele went with more CDR3 'QG' motifs.

Assay: immunoSEQ multiplex PCR; the TCRdb copy retains only in-frame clones and omits some. The sample yields about 45,000 clones, 80% to 90% seen once. This clone has a handful of counts. What it recognizes is unknown. Study-level results: CD4-sorted patient repertoires seemed more clonal than healthy CD4+ repertoires.

V lost 1 base, J lost 3 bases, and 7 bases lay in between. This CDR3 has 13 residues. CDR1 is GTSNPN, CDR2 SVGIG, per germline (reference sequence). V and J are TRBV30 and TRBJ1-5; D is perhaps TRBD1 (5 bases). The sequence was collected from a human donor in good health. Sequenced: CD4+ T cells from blood buffy coats. The CDR3 region has the DNA TGTGCCTGGAGTGGGGGCGACAATCAGCCCCAGCATTTT. Amino acids: CAWSGGDNQPQHF.